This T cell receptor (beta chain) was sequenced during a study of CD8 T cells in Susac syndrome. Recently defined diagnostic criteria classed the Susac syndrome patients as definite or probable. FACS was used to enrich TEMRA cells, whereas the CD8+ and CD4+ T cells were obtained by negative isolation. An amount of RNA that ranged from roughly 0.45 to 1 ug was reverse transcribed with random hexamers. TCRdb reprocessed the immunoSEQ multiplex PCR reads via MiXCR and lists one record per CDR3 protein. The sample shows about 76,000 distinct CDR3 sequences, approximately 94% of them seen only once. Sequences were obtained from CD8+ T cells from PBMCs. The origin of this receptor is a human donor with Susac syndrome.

The CDR3 region is CASSQDRGSSYEQYF. The CDR3 DNA reads TGCGCCAGCAGCCAAGATAGGGGGAGCTCCTACGAGCAGTACTTC. The J gene is TRBJ2-7, the V gene TRBV4-3; the D gene is possibly TRBD1 (6 bases). V was trimmed by 0 bases and J by 0 bases, leaving 9 bases between them. The CDR3 length is 15 residues. Germline V gene data show CDR1 as LGHNA and CDR2 as YSLEER.